This TCR beta chain appears in the sequencing data of a study of T cell responses to AZD1222 COVID-19 vaccine (dated by TCRdb to the early 2020s). Some background on the complete study: A total of 233 trial participants underwent TCR sequencing, of whom nearly 210 received two doses of AZD1222 and 26 received two doses of the MenACWY control vaccine. Trial participants were enrolled by age into 18-55, 56-69 and 70-plus year subgroups, with roughly 150, 30 and 60 TCR-sequenced participants respectively.

Trimming takes 1 base from V and 7 bases from J, and the germline ends sit 17 bases apart. The CDR3 contains 15 residues, cysteine and phenylalanine counted. Solely the CDR3 DNA is kept, with 45 bases framed from the first base. CDR1 and CDR2 were assigned from the germline V gene as SGHVS and FQNEAQ. Comments on this clone: It has no known antigen specificity. It has no much larger one-base neighbor in the sample; base qualities were not kept.

The study at large found these results: Nearly half of unique spike-specific TCRs reportedly recognized epitopes outside regions mutated in the B.1.351 and B.1.1.7 variants. CD4 TCRs associated with the vaccine covered the entire spike protein, and the dominant responses were in regions 160-218 and 743-854. After two AZD1222 doses, spike-specific TCR breadth and depth were significantly higher than at day 0 and than in MenACWY recipients. In the small 56-69-year group, the increase in depth fell short of significance, most likely because of low power. No day 14 peak-response samples were available, so repertoires were characterized only after the peak T cell response. Only six AZD1222 recipients were SARS-CoV-2 seropositive at baseline, limiting conclusions about previously exposed vaccinees. Participants were mostly white British, with more females than males. The authors suggested clonal diversity may have been underestimated.

The CDR3 regions of human TCRbeta chains were analyzed by immunosequencing. The source study handled its data this way. Repertoire TCRs were checked for matches against a reference library of SARS-CoV-2-specific TCRs that had been generated using the MIRA antigen-specificity platform. Breadth meant the fraction of unique TCRs that were SARS-CoV-2-associated, whereas depth meant the fraction of total T cells that were SARS-CoV-2-associated. Using the MIRA data, each spike-specific TCR was assigned both to the spike region to which the TCR was reactive and to a CD4 or CD8 class. Log10-transformed breadth and depth values were compared by one-way ANOVA with Sidak's multiple comparisons tests. This immuneACCESS table, as held by TCRdb, lists in-frame sequences with V and J called but not all clones. Of the missing ones, under half trace to an unresolved V gene in checked studies; the others have no known cause. V, J and clone size are taken as reported in that table, and D and trimming were inferred from the DNA itself. Counted in this sample were 130,000 to 150,000 clones; more than 70% of them appeared once. The ten largest clones represent more than 3% of the sample.

In the paper's terms, the time point label means: baseline before first vaccination. The intended sense of this specimen's treatment or condition label: meningococcal conjugate vaccine given as trial control. Vaccinee samples were obtained from the UK trials COV001 and COV002, which included a single-blind randomized controlled phase 2/3 trial of AZD1222 (ChAdOx1 nCoV-19) in healthy adults. For TCRbeta chain sequencing, PBMC samples were collected from trial participants at day 0 and at day 28 after the second dose. Specimen: peripheral blood, collected on day 0 of MenACWY control vaccination. The chain is assembled from TRBV7-8 and TRBJ2-7; matching of 5 bases hints at TRBD1 as the D gene. The clonotype was recovered from an adult in good health. The CDR3 reads as follows: CASSLVGGRAWEQYF. The bases read TGTGCCAGCAGCTTAGTAGGTGGCAGGGCCTGGGAGCAGTACTTC.